This TCR beta chain was observed in a study of post-analysis software for immune sequencing data. Unique-molecular-identifier-tagged TCR beta cDNA libraries were used. TCRdb re-called the PCR reads through MiXCR, storing one row per CDR3 protein. Of hundreds of thousands of distinct CDR3 sequences in the sample, just under 30% were seen once. This clonotype was seen a few times. The antigen is unknown. Study-wide findings and caveats: For normalized Chao1 diversity, multiple sclerosis patients scored significantly lower than controls did. Controls had lower frequencies than patients of a handful of TRBV segments, which included TRBV5-6, TRBV5-1 and TRBV20-1. The authors found that F measure strongly co-clustered same-batch samples.

The CDR3 is 16 residues long. The V gene lost 0 bases and the J gene lost 6 bases, with 17 bases spanning the gap. The V gene's germline CDR1 is LGHNA and CDR2 YSLEER. The clonotype comes from a girl aged 10 to 17 with multiple sclerosis. The sample consisted of blood. The V and J genes are TRBV4-3 and TRBJ1-2, with D possibly TRBD1 on 5 matching bases. The CDR3 sequence: CASSQDSTDYPDGYTF. Here the CDR3 DNA reads TGCGCCAGCAGCCAAGATTCGACAGATTATCCTGATGGCTACACCTTC.